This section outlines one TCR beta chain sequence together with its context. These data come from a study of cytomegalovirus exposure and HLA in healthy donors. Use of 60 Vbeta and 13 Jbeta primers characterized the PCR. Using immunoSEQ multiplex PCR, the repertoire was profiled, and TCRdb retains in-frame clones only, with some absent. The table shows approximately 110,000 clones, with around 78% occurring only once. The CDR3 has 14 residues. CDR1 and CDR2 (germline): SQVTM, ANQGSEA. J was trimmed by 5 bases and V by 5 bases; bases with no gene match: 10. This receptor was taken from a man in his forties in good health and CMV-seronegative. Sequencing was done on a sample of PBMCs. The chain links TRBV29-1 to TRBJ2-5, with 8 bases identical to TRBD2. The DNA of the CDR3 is TGCAGCGTTCAAGGAGCGGGGGACGTTGAGACCCAGTACTTC. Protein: CSVQGAGDVETQYF. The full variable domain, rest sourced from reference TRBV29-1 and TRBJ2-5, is SAVISQKPSRDICQRGTSLTIQCQVDSQVTMMFWYRQQPGQSLTLIATANQGSEATYESGFVIDKFPISRPNLTFSTLTVSNMSPEDSSIYLCSVQGAGDVETQYFGPGTRLLVL.